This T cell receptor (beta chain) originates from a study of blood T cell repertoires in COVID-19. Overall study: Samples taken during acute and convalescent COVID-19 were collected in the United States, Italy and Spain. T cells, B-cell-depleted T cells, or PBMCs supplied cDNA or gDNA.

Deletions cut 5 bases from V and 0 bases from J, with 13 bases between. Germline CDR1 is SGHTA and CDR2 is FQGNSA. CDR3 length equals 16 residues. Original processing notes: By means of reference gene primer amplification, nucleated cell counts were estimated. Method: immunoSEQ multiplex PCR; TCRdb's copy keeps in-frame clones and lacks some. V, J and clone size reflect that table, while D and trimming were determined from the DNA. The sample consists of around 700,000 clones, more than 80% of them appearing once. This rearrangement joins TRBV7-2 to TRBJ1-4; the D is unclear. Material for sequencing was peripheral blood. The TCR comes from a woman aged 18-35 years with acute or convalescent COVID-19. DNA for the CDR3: TGTGCCAGCAGCGAATTGGAGGTAGCAACTAATGAAAAACTGTTTTTT. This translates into CASSELEVATNEKLFF.